The 6 T cell receptor beta chains in this list originate from one sample, sequenced in a study of cytomegalovirus exposure and HLA in healthy donors. The PCR employed 60 Vbeta primers together with 13 Jbeta primers. TCRdb's table, derived via immunoSEQ multiplex PCR, lists solely in-frame clones and lacks some. In the table there are 130,000 to 150,000 clones, over 70% of which are singletons. What was sequenced was PBMCs. The receptors stem from a male donor in good health and CMV-seronegative.

This clone has just one count. The chain has TRBV2 and TRBJ1-5, with TRBD1 matching 9 bases. V shed 2 bases, J shed 5 bases, and the junction held 4 bases outside the gene matches. CDR3 length equals 15 residues. Germline CDR1 is SNHLY and CDR2 is FYNNEI. CDR3 DNA sequence: TGTGCCAGCAGTGAACAGGGACAGGGCTATCAGCCCCAGCATTTT. Its translation is CASSEQGQGYQPQHF.

The J gene is TRBJ2-7, the V gene TRBV13, with a weak D call TRBD1 (6 bases). The length of the CDR3 is 15 residues. Per the germline V gene, CDR1 is PRHDT and CDR2 is FYEKMQ (reference sequence). The germline V and J ends were trimmed by 2 bases and 2 bases, with 13 bases remaining between them. The chain's CDR3 is CASSLLQGSTYEQYF. The CDR3 nucleotides read TGTGCCAGCAGCTTACTTCAGGGGTCTACCTACGAGCAGTACTTC.

The chain employs TRBV9 and TRBJ2-2, with 11 nucleotides matching TRBD2. The CDR3 loop spans 18 amino acids. The J segment lost 0 bases and the V segment lost 5 bases, leaving 9 bases of the junction unmatched. CDR1 SGDLS and CDR2 YYNGEE come from the germline V gene. CDR3 in amino acids: CASRRTSGGLANTGELFF. Written as DNA, the CDR3 is TGTGCCAGCAGAAGAACTAGCGGGGGCCTAGCGAACACCGGGGAGCTGTTTTTT.

This rearrangement joins TRBV18 to TRBJ2-7; 7 bases align to TRBD2. Germline values: CDR1 KGHSH, CDR2 LQKENI. J was trimmed by 6 bases and V by 2 bases; bases with no gene match: 13. The CDR3 loop spans 16 amino acids. The CDR3 loop reads CASSPGIGEGHGEQYF. In DNA form, the CDR3 reads TGTGCCAGCTCACCAGGAATAGGGGAGGGGCATGGCGAGCAGTACTTC.

The gene calls are TRBV7-5 and TRBJ2-7; the table's D call, TRBD1, was not checked against the DNA. TRBV7-5 is recorded as a pseudogene. This CDR3 spans 17 amino acids. The CDR3 nucleotides are TGTGCCAGAAGCTTACCCCCGACAGGGATGTTGTCTAACGAGCAGTACTTC. Its protein is CARSLPPTGMLSNEQYF.

V usage is TRBV29-1 and J usage is TRBJ2-3; 12 nucleotides match TRBD2. The CDR3 spans 15 residues. Germline loops: CDR1 SQVTM, CDR2 ANQGSEA. The junction had 4 bases not matched to a gene; V was cut back by 3 bases and J by 3 bases. CDR3 DNA: TGCAGCGTTGACGGTCTAGCGGGGGGGACAGATACGCAGTATTTT. It codes for CSVDGLAGGTDTQYF.